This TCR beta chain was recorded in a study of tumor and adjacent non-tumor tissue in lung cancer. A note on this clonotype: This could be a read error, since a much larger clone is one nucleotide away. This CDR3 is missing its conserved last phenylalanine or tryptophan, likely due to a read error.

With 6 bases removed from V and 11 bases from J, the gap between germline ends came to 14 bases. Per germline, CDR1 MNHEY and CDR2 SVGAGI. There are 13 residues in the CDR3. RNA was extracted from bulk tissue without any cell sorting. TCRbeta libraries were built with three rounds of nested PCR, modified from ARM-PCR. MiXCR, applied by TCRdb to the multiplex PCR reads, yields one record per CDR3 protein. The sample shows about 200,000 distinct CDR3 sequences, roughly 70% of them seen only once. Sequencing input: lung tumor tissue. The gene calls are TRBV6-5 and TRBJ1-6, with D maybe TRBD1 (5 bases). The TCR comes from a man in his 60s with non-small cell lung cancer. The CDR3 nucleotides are TGTGCCAGCAGCCAACGGGGGATGGCACCCCTCCACTCT. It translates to CASSQRGMAPLHS.